The 10 T cell receptor beta chains below all came from one sample that was sequenced in a study of blood T cell repertoires in COVID-19. Profiling relied on immunoSEQ multiplex PCR, and the TCRdb table lists in-frame clones only, not all of them. The sample consists of about 220,000 clones, approximately 85% of them appearing once. The sample comprised peripheral blood. The receptors here all came from a woman aged 70-85 years with COVID-19, enrolled during active disease.

The chain is built from TRBV6-5 and TRBJ2-1; 8 nucleotides align to TRBD2. Germline CDR1 MNHEY, CDR2 SVGAGI. This CDR3 contains 14 residues. The V and J ends lost 2 bases and 10 bases, in that order; junction bases with no gene match: 7. The DNA for the CDR3 is TGTGCCAGCAGTTACGTCCCGCGGGGGGCCGAGCAGTTCTTC. Amino acids: CASSYVPRGAEQFF.

The CDR3 DNA reads TGTGCCAGCAGTTACGGGCGGGCAGATACGCAGTATTTT. Protein: CASSYGRADTQYF. J is TRBJ2-3 and V is TRBV6-5; perhaps TRBD2 as D (5 bases). CDR1 is MNHEY, CDR2 SVGAGI, per germline. Trimming stripped 2 bases from V and 4 bases from J, with 7 bases between. The CDR3 is 13 amino acids.

The rearrangement uses TRBV5-1 and TRBJ2-1; 11 nucleotides match TRBD2. J gave up 3 bases and V 4 bases, and 9 bases lay outside the gene matches. From germline, CDR1 is SGHRS and CDR2 YFSETQ. CDR3 length: 17 amino acids. This chain's CDR3 is CASSRIPTSGSYNEQFF. Here the CDR3 DNA reads TGCGCCAGCAGCCGGATACCTACTAGCGGGAGCTACAATGAGCAGTTCTTC.

The table lists this clone with a few counts. The gene calls are TRBV7-2 and TRBJ2-7; 12 nucleotides align to TRBD2. The germline V gene has CDR1 SGHTA and CDR2 FQGNSA. This CDR3 has 16 residues. V was pared by 6 bases and J by 3 bases, with 9 bases of the junction left unmatched. DNA of the CDR3: TGTGCCAGCAGATCCCGGACTAGCGGGAACAACTACGAGCAGTACTTC. Its protein product is CASRSRTSGNNYEQYF.

The V and J genes are TRBV2 and TRBJ1-5; 7 nucleotides align to TRBD1. The V segment lost 5 bases and the J segment 2 bases; nucleotides outside the gene matches: 3. The germline V gene encodes CDR1 SNHLY and CDR2 FYNNEI. The CDR3 has 14 amino acids. The CDR3 DNA is TGTGCCAGCAGTTCTACAGGGGGCAATCAGCCCCAGCATTTT. Its protein is CASSSTGGNQPQHF.

V is TRBV5-1 and J is TRBJ1-1; 8 bases are a match to TRBD1. The CDR3 extends over 16 amino acids. Germline V lookup: CDR1 SGHRS, CDR2 YFSETQ. Trimming removed 0 bases from V and 4 bases from J; junction bases left unmatched: 8. The CDR3 here is CASSLDAGGSGTEAFF. Here the CDR3 DNA reads TGCGCCAGCAGCTTGGATGCAGGGGGCTCGGGCACTGAAGCTTTCTTT.

The rearrangement joins TRBV19 to TRBJ1-1; D is possibly TRBD1 (5 bases). The V end was cut by 5 bases, the J end by 5 bases, with 18 bases between. Germline CDR1 is LNHDA and CDR2 is SQIVND (reference sequence). This CDR3 comprises 15 residues. Written as DNA, the CDR3 is TGTGCCAGTAGTGCGCAGGGACTGCGGAGGACTGAAGCTTTCTTT. This sequence encodes CASSAQGLRRTEAFF.

V gene TRBV19 combines with J gene TRBJ2-3; D unresolved. V lost 4 bases and J lost 0, with 11 bases in between. Per germline, CDR1 LNHDA and CDR2 SQIVND (reference sequence). This CDR3 is 15 amino acids long. In nucleotides, the CDR3 is TGTGCCAGTAGTACCCAGGTGCCAAGCACAGATACGCAGTATTTT. This sequence encodes CASSTQVPSTDTQYF.

This chain connects TRBV19 to TRBJ2-3; 9 bases match TRBD1. This CDR3 contains 14 residues. Trimming took 7 bases from V and 5 from J; bases not matched to a gene: 7. Germline CDR1 LNHDA, CDR2 SQIVND (reference sequence). DNA of the CDR3: TGTGCCAGTACGGCGCGACAGGGGGGAGATACGCAGTATTTT. Protein product: CASTARQGGDTQYF.

This rearrangement joins TRBV6-5 to TRBJ1-5; 9 nucleotides align to TRBD1. This CDR3 comprises 15 residues. V lost 5 bases and J lost 1; bases outside the gene matches: 3. From germline, CDR1 is MNHEY and CDR2 SVGAGI. CDR3 in amino acids: CASSLTGGSNQPQHF. Here the CDR3 DNA reads TGTGCCAGCAGTCTGACAGGGGGAAGCAATCAGCCCCAGCATTTT.